This T cell receptor beta chain was documented in a study of spatial heterogeneity in lung cancer (dated by TCRdb to about 2019). Notes on the research overall: The donors were 60 to 80 patients from the lung TRACERx cohort who had early-stage, untreated non-small cell lung cancer. Follow-up PBMC samples were sequenced whenever available, and the median time to follow-up was 2 to 3 years after resection. Beta-chain transcripts were consistently detected in greater numbers than alpha-chain transcripts, which likely reflects a higher abundance of beta-chain transcripts. In the raw uncorrected reads, each unique combination of TCR and UMI appeared more than ten times on average. TCR alpha and beta repertoires were quantitatively compared across multiple tumor regions, matched nontumor lung and blood in non-small cell lung cancer. TCR repertoire features were related to nonsynonymous mutation counts determined by whole-exome sequencing of tumor tissue. Both alpha and beta chains were TCR-sequenced in 220 or so tumor regions, under 80 matched nontumor lung samples and roughly 50 PBMC samples obtained at surgery. Broad study findings and their caveats: Additional single-cell paired TCR alpha and beta sequencing was considered necessary to confirm, at a functional level, the hypothesis that regional TCRs recognize regional mutations. Only roughly 15 patients were included in comparisons of baseline and follow-up blood repertoires. Ubiquitous expanded tumor TCRs were found in blood more often at tumor resection than at routine follow-up.

The meaning of the sample's time point label: blood at routine non-recurrence follow-up after resection. For TCR sequencing, whole RNA was extracted from tumor and nontumor lung tissue, or from cryopreserved PBMC samples, and no cell sorting was done. Only patients with enough RNA available from two or more tumor regions were chosen for TCR sequencing. Library generation was performed with 5' RACE. The sequencing machine was a NextSeq 500. The TCR library protocol attached a unique molecular identifier to each TCR cDNA molecule to allow correction of PCR and sequencing errors. In the source study's methods: TCR identification, UMI-based error correction and CDR3 extraction were performed with Decombinator tools. Expanded TCRs were defined as those above a frequency of 2 per 1,000, corresponding to the top 1% of the tumor frequency distribution. Renyi diversity was computed with the R vegan package after each repertoire had been subsampled 100 times to 5,000 TCRs. To build CDR3 similarity networks, amino acid triplet string-kernel similarity was used, and CDR3s were connected when their pairwise similarity was above 0.82. TCRdb's own reprocessing of the public reads used fastp at Q25 and MiXCR and kept productive beta chains. CDR3 protein duplicates are merged, each entry listing the most common genes and DNA. Here the V and J calls rest on TCRdb's processing, not on the authors' analysis. The sample records 15,000 to 20,000 distinct CDR3 sequences, about 8.9% of which are singletons. The ten largest clones add up to roughly 20% of the sample.

CDR1 and CDR2, per the germline V gene, are LGHNA and YSLEER. V is shortened by 3 bases, J by 1 base, and the region joining them spans 16 bases. The CDR3 runs 17 amino acids, cysteine and phenylalanine included. Solely the CDR3 DNA is kept, with 51 bases framed from the first base. This clonotype has ten or more counts. Its cognate antigen has yet to be identified. No qualities accompany the bases; no much larger clone lies one base away. The sequencing here drew on PBMCs, taken at follow-up. The chain links TRBV4-3 with TRBJ1-3; the D gene is possibly TRBD1, with 5 bases matching. The clonotype comes from a male donor with early-stage non-small cell lung cancer. This receptor carries the CDR3 CASSQRWGGRSGNTIYF. The nucleotides are TGCGCCAGCAGCCAGAGGTGGGGGGGGAGGTCTGGAAACACCATATATTTT.